This TCR beta chain was identified during a study of CD8+ T cells in alopecia areata. Background on the study: It was oral tofacitinib, at 5 to 10 mg twice daily, that treated patients received. Study-wide results and caveats: Scalp clonality dropped significantly under tofacitinib, as did expanded CD8+ top-100 clones.

This clone was seen more than once but under ten times. Its target is unknown. Treatment meaning: oral pan-JAK inhibitor, 5-10 mg twice daily. V lost 4 bases, J lost 4 bases, and 11 bases stayed unmatched. This CDR3 comprises 18 residues. The authors extracted RNA and reverse transcribed it into cDNA as the sequencing template. TCRdb keeps only in-frame clones here, not all; method: immunoSEQ multiplex PCR. In the table there are 110,000 or so clones, approximately 51% of which are singletons. The rearrangement links TRBV23-1 to TRBJ1-6, with 9 bases that match TRBD1. TRBV23-1 falls under the ORF class, with uncertain function. The receptor comes from a human donor with alopecia areata. Material: CD4+ T cells sorted from blood, obtained at week 24, from a patient treated with tofacitinib. Here the CDR3 reads CASSRGRDRVDYNSPLHF. The CDR3 DNA reads as TGCGCCAGCAGTCGTGGCCGGGACAGGGTGGATTATAATTCACCCCTCCACTTT.